One sample yielded the 8 T cell receptor beta chains listed below, sequenced in a study of blood T cell repertoires in COVID-19. Using immunoSEQ multiplex PCR, the repertoire was profiled, and TCRdb retains in-frame clones only, with some absent. Of 150,000 to 200,000 clones listed, 60% to 80% are singletons. Material: peripheral blood. The receptors come from a man aged 55 to 69 with active or convalescent COVID-19.

J is TRBJ2-5 and V is TRBV2, with 9 bases fitting TRBD1. CDR1 is SNHLY, CDR2 FYNNEI, per germline. The CDR3 spans 14 residues. The trim removed 4 bases at V and 5 bases at J, leaving 5 bases unmatched. In DNA form, the CDR3 reads TGTGCCAGCAGTGTAACAGGGGGCCGGGAGACCCAGTACTTC. This sequence encodes CASSVTGGRETQYF.

This sequence joins TRBV6-6 and TRBJ1-3, with D uncertain. From germline, CDR1 is MNHNY and CDR2 SVGAGI (reference sequence). Trimming shortened V by 6 bases and J by 6 bases, and 6 bases separated the two germline ends. The length of the CDR3 is 11 residues. The CDR3: CASRLLNTIYF. The CDR3 DNA reads as TGTGCCAGCAGACTCTTAAACACCATATATTTT.

This clone is a singleton in its sample. CDR3 protein: CASSGPRRGNEQFF. For the CDR3, the DNA is TGTGCCAGCAGCGGGCCTCGAAGGGGAAATGAGCAGTTCTTC. This chain connects TRBV3-1 (or the pseudogene TRBV3-2) to TRBJ2-1; perhaps TRBD1 as D (5 bases). The germline gives CDR1 LGHDT, CDR2 YNNKEL (reference sequence). V lost 5 bases and J lost 7, with 15 bases in between. This CDR3 spans 14 amino acids.

This chain connects TRBV2 to TRBJ2-7; TRBD2 agrees at 8 bases. V gave up 4 bases and J gave up 7 bases; unmatched junction bases: 12. Germline CDR1 is SNHLY and CDR2 is FYNNEI. The CDR3 contains 15 residues. In nucleotides, the CDR3 is TGTGCCAGCAGTGTTTCCGGGACTAGAGGAGTAGAGCAGTACTTC. Amino acid sequence: CASSVSGTRGVEQYF.

This clone was seen only once. The chain carries TRBV24-1 and TRBJ2-3; D remains unclear. CDR1 KGHDR and CDR2 SFDVKD come from the germline V gene. The V and J ends lost 4 bases and 0 bases respectively, with 13 bases between them. This CDR3 region has 16 residues. CDR3 nucleotides: TGTGCCACCAGTGACGCGGCGGCCTCTAGCACAGATACGCAGTATTTT. Translation gives CATSDAAASSTDTQYF.

V is TRBV28 and J is TRBJ1-1, with D maybe TRBD1 (6 bases). Trimming took off 5 bases at V and 1 base at J, with 11 bases between the two ends. The CDR3 is 14 residues long. Germline V lookup: CDR1 MDHEN, CDR2 SYDVKM. CDR3 nucleotides: TGTGCCAGCAGTGCGGGGGGCTCGAACACTGAAGCTTTCTTT. It translates to CASSAGGSNTEAFF.

The chain recombines TRBV24-1 with TRBJ1-5; D uncertain. V was shortened by 2 bases and J by 6 bases, with 10 bases between the two germline ends. Per the germline V gene, CDR1 is KGHDR and CDR2 is SFDVKD. The CDR3 has 14 residues. Here the CDR3 reads CATSDSSWSQPQHF. The CDR3, as DNA: TGTGCCACCAGTGATTCCTCGTGGAGTCAGCCCCAGCATTTT.

The V gene is TRBV5-4, the J gene TRBJ2-2; no reliable D call. This CDR3 contains 12 residues. The V and J ends lost 7 bases and 7 bases respectively, with 11 bases between them. CDR1 SGHNT and CDR2 YYREEE come from the germline V gene (reference sequence). CDR3 protein: CASSEFGGELFF. In DNA form, the CDR3 reads TGTGCCAGCTCCGAGTTCGGCGGGGAGCTGTTTTTT.